This T cell receptor beta chain was observed in a study of monozygotic twins with inflammatory bowel disease. There are 13 residues in the CDR3. After re-calling the 5' RACE reads, TCRdb lists one entry per CDR3 protein, DNA absent. In all, the sample yields some 300,000 distinct CDR3 sequences. The sequence came from a human donor with ulcerative colitis or Crohn's disease, or a healthy co-twin of an affected twin (not recorded which). The rearrangement links TRBV12-3 or TRBV12-4 to TRBJ1-2; TCRdb lists TRBD1, though no DNA is available to test this call. The sequencing sample was made of blood. The CDR3 sequence: CASRLDSNYGYTF.